A selection of T cell receptor beta chains follows, all from one sample in a study of shared clonotypes between healthy human individuals. This table comes from immunoSEQ multiplex PCR, and its TCRdb copy is limited to in-frame clones, with some not included. The data show hundreds of thousands of clones, roughly 77% seen once. Sequencing was performed on PBMCs. The receptors stem from a woman aged 40-49 years in good health. Some clones in this sample may be carry-over from other donors' samples. Each CDR3 is given with its conserved first and last residue. Each record gives: V gene, clone size, J gene, CDR3 protein. Size values are once, few and many counts, or a class for expanded clones, and some rows have none.

V: TRBV27; size: .; J: TRBJ2-3; CDR3: CASSFNWVISDTQYF
V: TRBV29-1; size: .; J: .; CDR3: CSVLMQGAGEQYF
V: TRBV29-1; size: .; J: TRBJ1-2; CDR3: CSVARTGDYGYTF
V: TRBV2; size: .; J: TRBJ1-1; CDR3: CASRSESSEAFF
V: TRBV9; size: .; J: TRBJ2-1; CDR3: CASTLDGVGYNEQFF
V: TRBV4-1; size: few; J: TRBJ1-5; CDR3: CASSQDAGGQPQHF
V: TRBV6-1; size: .; J: TRBJ2-7; CDR3: CASTAGVEQYF
V: TRBV25-1; size: many; J: TRBJ1-1; CDR3: CASSGAGRNTEAFF
V: TRBV10-3; size: few; J: TRBJ2-7; CDR3: CAISEGLAGGPYEQYF
V: TRBV5-1; size: .; J: TRBJ1-1; CDR3: CASSLAGQGSTEAFF
V: TRBV7-9; size: once; J: TRBJ2-3; CDR3: CASSLAGGDTQYF
V: TRBV6-1; size: few; J: TRBJ1-5; CDR3: CASSSGTGGGQPQHF
V: TRBV29-1; size: .; J: TRBJ2-5; CDR3: CSARTGEETQYF
V: TRBV10-3; size: few; J: TRBJ1-1; CDR3: CAIRSNTEAFF
V: TRBV10-2; size: .; J: TRBJ1-4; CDR3: CASSRGGQGEGEKLFF
V: TRBV2; size: .; J: TRBJ2-3; CDR3: CASNLAGAEDTQYF
V: TRBV5-1; size: few; J: TRBJ2-5; CDR3: CASSTQVQETQYF
V: TRBV29-1; size: few; J: TRBJ2-1; CDR3: CSVFAAGGAYNEQFF
V: TRBV5-6; size: .; J: TRBJ2-1; CDR3: CASSLNPGSQFF
V: TRBV14; size: few; J: TRBJ2-2; CDR3: CASSQSNSAGANTGELFF
V: TRBV2; size: .; J: TRBJ1-1; CDR3: CASIGLAWGTEAFF
V: TRBV18; size: .; J: TRBJ2-1; CDR3: CASSPPEGNEQFF
V: TRBV18; size: few; J: TRBJ2-1; CDR3: CASSPGTLPDNEQFF
V: TRBV14; size: .; J: TRBJ2-7; CDR3: CASSQFYEQYF
V: TRBV19; size: once; J: TRBJ1-2; CDR3: CASSIGSGYGYTF
V: TRBV7-9; size: few; J: TRBJ1-5; CDR3: CASSYKDQPQHF
V: TRBV7-3; size: .; J: TRBJ2-5; CDR3: CASSSRTGGRETQYF
V: TRBV28; size: .; J: TRBJ2-2; CDR3: CASSFPSGRDNTGELFF
V: TRBV19; size: .; J: TRBJ2-3; CDR3: CASSSARNTDTQYF
V: TRBV10-2; size: few; J: TRBJ2-3; CDR3: CASNLILQGVVIAGTDTQYF
V: TRBV25-1; size: .; J: TRBJ1-1; CDR3: CASSEWRNTEAFF
V: TRBV7-8; size: .; J: TRBJ1-4; CDR3: CASSVSLTGANEKLFF
V: TRBV4-1; size: once; J: TRBJ2-5; CDR3: CASSQDRGRDRGETQYF
V: TRBV18; size: .; J: TRBJ2-2; CDR3: CASSPPLAGATGELFF
V: TRBV7-2; size: .; J: TRBJ2-1; CDR3: CASSLGGAPNEQFF
V: TRBV5-1; size: .; J: TRBJ1-1; CDR3: CASSPTGTGGAEAFF
V: TRBV19; size: few; J: TRBJ2-2; CDR3: CASTRREGLSGELFF
V: TRBV10-3; size: .; J: TRBJ1-1; CDR3: CAISGVGMNTEAFF
V: TRBV27; size: .; J: TRBJ2-7; CDR3: CASSSRASGAGGRNEQYF
V: TRBV28; size: .; J: TRBJ2-4; CDR3: CASNPGRKNIQYF
V: TRBV10-1; size: .; J: TRBJ1-5; CDR3: CASRDLGQGKPQHF
V: TRBV27; size: .; J: TRBJ1-5; CDR3: CASSLSQGNQPQHF
V: TRBV6-4; size: once; J: TRBJ2-2; CDR3: CASSVRGDTGELFF
V: TRBV9; size: .; J: TRBJ2-1; CDR3: CASSAGTSGASGHEQFF
V: TRBV18; size: .; J: TRBJ2-7; CDR3: CASSHSGTGVYEQYF
V: TRBV15; size: .; J: TRBJ2-2; CDR3: CATSDRTYTGELFF
V: TRBV18; size: few; J: TRBJ2-3; CDR3: CASSPATSGRITDTQYF
V: TRBV5-4; size: many; J: TRBJ2-4; CDR3: CASSHQTSGRNIQYF
V: TRBV30; size: .; J: TRBJ2-7; CDR3: CAWSPSTRREQYF
V: TRBV4-1; size: .; J: TRBJ2-1; CDR3: CASSQDPRFEQFF
V: TRBV28; size: few; J: TRBJ2-3; CDR3: CASSPRAGGTDTQYF
V: TRBV10-3; size: .; J: TRBJ2-6; CDR3: CAIRGTGANVLTF
V: TRBV7-3; size: .; J: TRBJ2-1; CDR3: CASSLGQGLAHEQFF
V: TRBV4-2; size: .; J: TRBJ2-3; CDR3: CASSQDRGARRTDTQYF
V: TRBV6-5; size: .; J: TRBJ2-1; CDR3: CASSYDADYEQFF
V: TRBV7-8; size: .; J: TRBJ2-3; CDR3: CASSLVQGGTDTQYF
V: TRBV5-4; size: few; J: TRBJ2-5; CDR3: CASSPTPGLAEQETQYF
V: TRBV4-2; size: .; J: TRBJ2-5; CDR3: CASSHHRGTSGSQETQYF
V: TRBV6-4; size: .; J: TRBJ2-2; CDR3: CASRWTSGSTGELFF